The T cell receptor beta chain under discussion was sequenced for a study of blood T cell repertoires in COVID-19. As for the study in general: The study drew acute and convalescent COVID-19 samples from the United States, Italy and Spain. PBMCs, B-cell-depleted T cells, or T cells provided the cDNA or gDNA that made up the material.

This CDR3 spans 13 amino acids. Trimming cost V 7 bases and J 6 bases, with 15 bases left between them. CDR1 is MDHEN and CDR2 is SYDVKM in the germline V gene. In the original analysis: Using reference gene primer amplification, nucleated cell counts were estimated. TCRdb keeps only in-frame clones here, not all; method: immunoSEQ multiplex PCR. V and J calls and clone size follow that table, whereas D and trimming were derived from the DNA. The top ten clones hold approximately 5% of a sample with about 170,000 clones, roughly 91% of them seen once. Seattle enrolled patients during active infection and tracked them longitudinally.

This receptor was obtained from a man aged 18 to 29 with COVID-19, enrolled during active disease. Sequencing was done on a sample of peripheral blood. The chain joins TRBV28 to TRBJ1-2, with D hard to call. The CDR3 bases are TGTGCCAGCACCACCGGGGAAAGAGATGGCTACACCTTC. Its translation: CASTTGERDGYTF.